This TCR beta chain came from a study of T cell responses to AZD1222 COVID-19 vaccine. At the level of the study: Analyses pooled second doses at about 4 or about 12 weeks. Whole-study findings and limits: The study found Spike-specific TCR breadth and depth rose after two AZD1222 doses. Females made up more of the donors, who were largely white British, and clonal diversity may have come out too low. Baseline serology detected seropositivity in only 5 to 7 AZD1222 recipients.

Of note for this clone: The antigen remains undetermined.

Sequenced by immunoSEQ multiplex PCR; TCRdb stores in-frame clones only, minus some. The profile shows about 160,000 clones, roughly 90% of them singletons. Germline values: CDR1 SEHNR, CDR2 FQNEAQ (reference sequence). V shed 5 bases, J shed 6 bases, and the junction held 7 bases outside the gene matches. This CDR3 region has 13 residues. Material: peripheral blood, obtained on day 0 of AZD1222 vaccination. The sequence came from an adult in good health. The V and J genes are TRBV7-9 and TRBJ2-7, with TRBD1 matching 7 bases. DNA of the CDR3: TGTGCCAGCAGCCCCCGGGACAGACGCGAGCAGTACTTC. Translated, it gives CASSPRDRREQYF.